The 28 T cell receptor beta chains in this list originate from one sample, sequenced in a study of CD8 T cells in ankylosing spondylitis. TCRdb re-analysed the 5' RACE reads in MiXCR, keeping a single row per CDR3 protein. The sample contains about 230,000 distinct CDR3 sequences, 8.2% of which appear only once. Sequencing was done on a sample of blood, either unsorted or a sorted T cell fraction (not recorded which). The receptors were gathered from a female donor with ankylosing spondylitis or in good health (not recorded which).

The sample holds many counts of this clonotype. This chain joins TRBV19 and TRBJ2-1; possibly TRBD2 for D (5 bases). The V and J ends lost 7 bases and 4 bases respectively, with 8 bases between them. CDR1 is LNHDA and CDR2 is SQIVND in the germline V gene (reference sequence). This CDR3 is built from 12 residues. The CDR3: CASNGDYNEQFF. The CDR3 DNA follows: TGTGCCAGTAACGGGGATTACAATGAGCAGTTCTTC.

This clonotype was seen repeatedly, ten times or more. The chain is built from TRBV5-1 and TRBJ2-7; 8 nucleotides agree with TRBD2. Germline CDR1 and CDR2: SGHRS and YFSETQ. CDR3 size: 16 residues. V lost 1 base and J lost 2; bases outside the gene matches: 8. For the CDR3, the DNA is TGCGCCAGCAGCTTGATGGCGAGCGGGAGCACCTACGAGCAGTACTTC. Its protein product is CASSLMASGSTYEQYF. Using reference TRBV5-1 and TRBJ2-7 for the parts outside the CDR3, the full variable domain is KAGVTQTPRYLIKTRGQQVTLSCSPISGHRSVSWYQQTPGQGLQFLFEYFSETQRNKGNFPGRFSGRQFSNSRSEMNVSTLELGDSALYLCASSLMASGSTYEQYFGPGTRLTVT.

This clonotype was detected ten times or more. The V gene is TRBV24-1, the J gene TRBJ2-1; no definite D call. Trimming left V 4 bases short and J 7 bases short, with 10 bases between. The CDR3 extends over 13 amino acids. CDR1 and CDR2 (germline): KGHDR, SFDVKD. The CDR3 DNA reads TGTGCCACCAGTGAACCTTCGAGAAATGAGCAGTTCTTC. This sequence encodes CATSEPSRNEQFF.

This clonotype appeared a few times. The V and J genes are TRBV7-2 and TRBJ1-2, with 8 bases identical to TRBD1. Germline-derived CDR1 and CDR2 are SGHTA and FQGNSA. The junction had 5 bases not matched to a gene; V was cut back by 3 bases and J by 8 bases. The CDR3 is made up of 13 amino acids. The CDR3 region is CASSFSGGKGYTF. CDR3 coding DNA: TGTGCCAGCAGCTTTTCAGGGGGCAAGGGCTACACCTTC. The full variable domain, rest sourced from reference TRBV7-2 and TRBJ1-2, is GAGVSQSPSNKVTEKGKDVELRCDPISGHTALYWYRQSLGQGLEFLIYFQGNSAPDKSGLPSDRFSAERTGGSVSTLTIQRTQQEDSAVYLCASSFSGGKGYTFGSGTRLTVV.

This clonotype was recorded at least ten times. The CDR3 reads CATLRQGVDQPQHF. CDR3 sequence (DNA): TGTGCCACCCTTAGACAGGGGGTAGATCAGCCCCAGCATTTT. The chain has TRBV28 and TRBJ1-5; TRBD1 matches at 9 bases. Per germline, CDR1 MDHEN and CDR2 SYDVKM. The V and J ends lost 10 bases and 5 bases, in that order; junction bases with no gene match: 9. CDR3 length equals 14 residues. The variable domain in full, with the rest retrieved from reference TRBV28 and TRBJ1-5, is DVKVTQSSRYLVKRTGEKVFLECVQDMDHENMFWYRQDPGLGLRLIYFSYDVKMKEKGDIPEGYSVSREKKERFSLILESASTNQTSMYLCATLRQGVDQPQHFGDGTRLSIL.

This clonotype was recorded at least ten times. The rearrangement joins TRBV7-2 to TRBJ1-2; D remains unclear. This CDR3 is built from 14 residues. Germline CDR1 and CDR2: SGHTA and FQGNSA. V was cut by 4 bases and J by 2 bases, with 11 bases left in between. The CDR3 DNA follows: TGTGCCAGCAGCTCGTCGTGGAGGAACTATGGCTACACCTTC. Its protein product is CASSSSWRNYGYTF.

This clonotype was counted many times. V gene TRBV5-1 combines with J gene TRBJ2-7; no reliable D call. The germline CDR1 and CDR2 sequences are SGHRS and YFSETQ. V lost 7 bases to trimming and J lost 1 base, with 15 bases between them. The CDR3 covers 14 residues. CDR3 DNA: TGCGCCAGCGCAGGAGCCGTCGGATCCTACGAGCAGTACTTC. Translated, it gives CASAGAVGSYEQYF.

Many counts were recorded for this clonotype. The chain carries TRBV6-5 and TRBJ1-2; possibly TRBD1 for D (6 bases). This CDR3 comprises 14 residues. The germline V and J ends were trimmed by 4 bases and 3 bases, with 12 bases remaining between them. Germline V gene sequence: CDR1 MNHEY, CDR2 SVGAGI. CDR3 sequence reads: CASSSLTGYYGYTF. In nucleotides, the CDR3 is TGTGCCAGCAGTTCCCTCACAGGGTACTATGGCTACACCTTC.

This clonotype was counted at least ten times. The CDR3 DNA reads TGTGCCACCAGCGGCCGACAGGTGAACACTGAAGCTTTCTTT. Residues: CATSGRQVNTEAFF. This chain joins TRBV15 and TRBJ1-1, with D possibly matching TRBD1 (6 bases). CDR1 is LNHNV, CDR2 YYDKDF, per germline (reference sequence). The V gene lost 5 bases and the J gene lost 0 bases, with 10 bases spanning the gap. The CDR3 is made up of 14 amino acids.

This clonotype was detected ten times or more. This sequence joins TRBV10-3 and TRBJ2-7, with D maybe TRBD2 (6 bases). Trimming pared 0 bases from V and 6 bases from J, leaving 18 bases between. This CDR3 is 16 amino acids long. CDR1 and CDR2 from the germline V gene are ENHRY and SYGVKD. CDR3: CAISESTAGISLEQYF. CDR3 sequence (DNA): TGTGCCATCAGTGAGTCGACCGCGGGGATCAGTCTCGAGCAGTACTTC.

This clonotype was detected many times. The chain uses TRBV29-1 and TRBJ1-4; TRBD1 aligns across 9 bases. The J segment lost 8 bases and the V segment lost 6 bases, leaving 4 bases of the junction unmatched. Germline lookup yields CDR1 SQVTM and CDR2 ANQGSEA. The CDR3 spans 12 residues. CDR3 protein: CSVRQGDEKLFF. The CDR3 bases are TGCAGCGTCCGACAGGGGGACGAAAAACTGTTTTTT.

This clonotype was observed a few times. This chain connects TRBV29-1 to TRBJ2-7; 8 bases fit TRBD2. CDR3 length equals 14 residues. V dropped 6 bases and J dropped 2; count of bases not matched to a gene: 9. Germline CDR1 is SQVTM and CDR2 is ANQGSEA. The CDR3, as DNA: TGCAGCGTCGTCGGGGGCGGGAGGACCTACGAGCAGTACTTC. It translates to CSVVGGGRTYEQYF.

This clonotype was counted at least ten times. The chain recombines TRBV6-2 or TRBV6-3 with TRBJ2-7; no clear D gene. This CDR3 has 11 amino acids. Trimming took 5 bases from V and 3 from J, leaving 5 bases between them. Germline V gene lookup returns CDR1 MNHEY and CDR2 SVGEGT. The CDR3 DNA sequence: TGTGCCAGCAGTGACTTCTACGAGCAGTACTTC. Amino acid sequence: CASSDFYEQYF.

This clonotype has at least ten counts. V and J are TRBV5-1 and TRBJ2-3, with 7 bases that match TRBD1. The ends lost 3 bases at V and 5 bases at J; junction bases unmatched: 9. In germline, CDR1 is SGHRS, CDR2 YFSETQ. CDR3 length: 15 residues. CDR3 coding DNA: TGCGCCAGCAGCTCCTCGGGACAGCTCCGAGATACGCAGTATTTT. Its protein is CASSSSGQLRDTQYF. The entire variable domain, with the rest obtained from reference TRBV5-1 and TRBJ2-3, is as follows: KAGVTQTPRYLIKTRGQQVTLSCSPISGHRSVSWYQQTPGQGLQFLFEYFSETQRNKGNFPGRFSGRQFSNSRSEMNVSTLELGDSALYLCASSSSGQLRDTQYFGPGTRLTVL.

The sample holds many counts of this clonotype. Here the CDR3 DNA reads TGCGCCAGCAGCTTTCCCGACAGGAACACTGAAGCTTTCTTT. This codes for CASSFPDRNTEAFF. The chain links TRBV5-1 to TRBJ1-1; D may be TRBD1 (5 bases). CDR3 length: 14 amino acids. Germline V gene data show CDR1 as SGHRS and CDR2 as YFSETQ. Trimming left V 2 bases short and J 1 base short, with 9 bases between.

This clonotype was picked up many times. The chain employs TRBV5-1 and TRBJ1-1; tentative D call: TRBD1 (5 bases). V lost 0 bases and J 4 bases, leaving 13 bases between the germline ends. Germline V gene data show CDR1 as SGHRS and CDR2 as YFSETQ. This CDR3 has 15 amino acids. The CDR3 loop is CASSLGLWGSTEAFF. CDR3 nucleotides: TGCGCCAGCAGCTTGGGATTATGGGGGAGCACTGAAGCTTTCTTT.

This clonotype was observed many times. V is TRBV29-1 and J is TRBJ2-7; D perhaps matches TRBD1 (6 bases). V lost 4 bases and J 4 bases, leaving 14 bases between the germline ends. Germline loops: CDR1 SQVTM, CDR2 ANQGSEA. There are 13 residues in the CDR3. The CDR3 region has the DNA TGCAGCGTTGGGGGGACACTCATTTACGAGCAGTACTTC. This gives the protein CSVGGTLIYEQYF.

This clonotype was counted many times. V gene TRBV20-1 combines with J gene TRBJ1-2; D is possibly TRBD1 (5 bases). Germline CDR1 reads DFQATT; CDR2 reads SNEGSKA (reference sequence). CDR3 length equals 15 residues. V lost 6 bases, J lost 1 base, and 18 bases lay in between. CDR3 in amino acids: CSAPPVTGVNYGYTF. In DNA form, the CDR3 reads TGCAGTGCCCCCCCCGTCACGGGGGTTAACTATGGCTACACCTTC.

This chain connects TRBV7-9 to TRBJ1-2; TRBD1 might be the D (6 bases). Germline loops: CDR1 SEHNR, CDR2 FQNEAQ (reference sequence). This CDR3 has 15 residues. Trimming took 2 bases from V and 3 from J, leaving 13 bases between them. The CDR3 DNA reads TGTGCCAGCAGCTTAAGGGGGGAACGGGACTATGGCTACACCTTC. Protein: CASSLRGERDYGYTF. The full variable domain, in which reference TRBV7-9 and TRBJ1-2 provide the parts outside the CDR3, is DTGVSQNPRHKITKRGQNVTFRCDPISEHNRLYWYRQTLGQGPEFLTYFQNEAQLEKSRLLSDRFSAERPKGSFSTLEIQRTEQGDSAMYLCASSLRGERDYGYTFGSGTRLTVV.

This clonotype was recorded many times. V and J are TRBV5-1 and TRBJ2-1, with D possibly called TRBD1 or TRBD2 (7 bases each). The V gene's germline CDR1 is SGHRS and CDR2 YFSETQ. CDR3 size: 15 residues. Trimming removed 4 bases at V and 3 bases at J, with 14 bases between. The CDR3 loop reads CASSPRRGGYNEQFF. DNA of the CDR3: TGCGCCAGCAGCCCCCGCAGGGGGGGCTACAATGAGCAGTTCTTC.

This clonotype has a count of ten or more. The rearrangement links TRBV10-3 to TRBJ2-6; 11 nucleotides align to TRBD1. Germline CDR1 ENHRY, CDR2 SYGVKD. The CDR3 length is 16 residues. With V trimmed by 8 bases and J by 0 bases, 3 bases remained unmatched. The CDR3 region has the DNA TGTGCCATCGGACAGGGGGCCCCCTCTGGGGCCAACGTCCTGACTTTC. This gives the protein CAIGQGAPSGANVLTF.

This clonotype occurred many times. The V and J genes are TRBV20-1 and TRBJ2-1; the D is unclear. Germline CDR1 reads DFQATT; CDR2 reads SNEGSKA (reference sequence). Trimming cost V 0 bases and J 0 bases, with 6 bases left between them. The CDR3 is 14 amino acids. CDR3 nucleotide sequence: TGCAGTGCTAGAGAGGCCATCTCCTACAATGAGCAGTTCTTC. Its translation: CSAREAISYNEQFF.

This clonotype was observed a single time. The gene calls are TRBV11-1 and TRBJ2-6; weak D call: TRBD1 (6 bases). CDR3 length equals 20 residues. V lost 4 bases and J 0 bases, leaving 22 bases between the germline ends. Germline CDR1 reads SGHAT; CDR2 reads FQDESV (reference sequence). The CDR3 spells CASSSPFNRDIASGANVLTF. The CDR3 bases are TGTGCCAGCAGCTCCCCTTTTAACCGGGACATAGCCTCTGGGGCCAACGTCCTGACTTTC. The whole variable domain, filled in from reference TRBV11-1 and TRBJ2-6, reads EAEVAQSPRYKITEKSQAVAFWCDPISGHATLYWYRQILGQGPELLVQFQDESVVDDSQLPKDRFSAERLKGVDSTLKIQPAELGDSAMYLCASSSPFNRDIASGANVLTFGAGSRLTVL.

V is TRBV7-6 and J is TRBJ2-1, with 10 bases that match TRBD2. Germline V gene lookup returns CDR1 SGHVS and CDR2 FNYEAQ. The CDR3 sequence is 16 residues long. Trimming at V came to 6 bases and at J to 2 bases, leaving 7 bases not matched to a gene. This CDR3 is CASRPLAGPTYNEQFF. The CDR3 DNA is TGTGCCAGCAGGCCACTAGCGGGGCCTACCTACAATGAGCAGTTCTTC.

This chain joins TRBV4-2 and TRBJ2-7, with D perhaps TRBD2 (7 bases). There are 14 residues in the CDR3. V gave up 5 bases and J gave up 3 bases, with 14 bases separating them. Germline V lookup: CDR1 LGHNA, CDR2 YNFKEQ. The CDR3 loop is CASSAGGRDYEQYF. In nucleotides, the CDR3 is TGTGCCAGCAGCGCCGGGGGGCGAGACTACGAGCAGTACTTC.

This clonotype was seen ten or more times. This chain connects TRBV5-1 to TRBJ2-2; TRBD2 is a possible D gene (5 bases). Germline lookup yields CDR1 SGHRS and CDR2 YFSETQ. The ends were cut back, 3 bases at V and 1 base at J, with 13 bases in the middle. There are 16 residues in the CDR3. CDR3 sequence: CASSSLRAGNTGELFF. CDR3 bases: TGCGCCAGCAGCTCCCTCCGTGCGGGGAACACCGGGGAGCTGTTTTTT. The variable domain in full, completed from reference TRBV5-1 and TRBJ2-2, reads KAGVTQTPRYLIKTRGQQVTLSCSPISGHRSVSWYQQTPGQGLQFLFEYFSETQRNKGNFPGRFSGRQFSNSRSEMNVSTLELGDSALYLCASSSLRAGNTGELFFGEGSRLTVL.

This clonotype showed up many times. The V call is TRBV24-1, the J call TRBJ2-1; no definite D call. CDR3 length: 13 residues. V shed 1 base and J shed 5 bases, with 5 bases lying between them. Germline V gene data show CDR1 as KGHDR and CDR2 as SFDVKD. CDR3 coding DNA: TGTGCCACCAGTGATTTAAAAGACAATGAGCAGTTCTTC. This codes for CATSDLKDNEQFF.

In this sample, this clonotype turned up many times. CDR3 protein: CASSQASGRPGELFF. The CDR3 DNA is TGCGCCAGCAGCCAAGCTAGCGGGAGGCCCGGGGAGCTGTTTTTT. The rearrangement joins TRBV4-3 to TRBJ2-2; 11 bases match TRBD2. The CDR3 is made up of 15 amino acids. V shed 1 base, J shed 6 bases, and the junction held 1 base outside the gene matches. Germline loops: CDR1 LGHNA, CDR2 YSLEER.